This T cell receptor beta chain comes out of a study of T cell responses to AZD1222 COVID-19 vaccine. TCRdb keeps only in-frame clones here, not all; method: immunoSEQ multiplex PCR. Here the sample spans 95,000 to 130,000 clones, around 94% being singletons. In regard to this clone: Its antigen is undetermined.

Germline CDR1 is MGHDK and CDR2 is SYGVNS. V lost 2 bases to trimming and J lost 9 bases; unmatched junction nucleotides: 4. This CDR3 spans 14 amino acids. Overall study results and limits: Elevations in Spike-specific TCR breadth and depth followed administration of two AZD1222 doses. The donors showed a predominance of white British ancestry and of females, with possible underestimation of clonal diversity. Dominant at 160-218 and 743-854, vaccine-associated CD4 TCRs also spanned spike.

Second doses were pooled across both intervals (about 4 or about 12 weeks). This sequence joins TRBV25-1 and TRBJ1-2; 12 bases map to TRBD1. The clonotype comes from an adult who received the AZD1222 COVID-19 vaccine. This material consisted of peripheral blood, taken 28 days after the second AZD1222 dose. The CDR3 sequence is CASSEAGQGASYTF. The CDR3 nucleotides are TGTGCCAGCAGTGAAGCGGGACAGGGGGCGAGCTACACCTTC.